Following are 20 T cell receptor beta chains from one sample sequenced in a study of T cell responses to AZD1222 COVID-19 vaccine. Assay used: immunoSEQ multiplex PCR; TCRdb lists only in-frame clones, some missing. The sample lists approximately 180,000 clones, 80% to 90% occurring once. Sequences were derived from peripheral blood, sampled on day 0 of AZD1222 vaccination. These TCRs come from an adult in good health.

The chain links TRBV12-3 or TRBV12-4 to TRBJ1-2; TRBD1 is a possible D gene (5 bases). The CDR3 is 12 residues long. The V and J ends lost 6 bases and 5 bases respectively, with 10 bases between them. For the CDR3, the DNA is TGTGCCAGCAGCCACGGGGGTTATGGCTACACCTTC. It codes for CASSHGGYGYTF.

V and J are TRBV6-5 and TRBJ2-5; D possibly corresponds to TRBD2 (5 bases). Germline V gene sequence: CDR1 MNHEY, CDR2 SVGAGI. The ends were cut back, 0 bases at V and 0 bases at J, with 8 bases in the middle. CDR3 length: 15 residues. As DNA, the CDR3 is TGTGCCAGCAGTTACTCGCCGGGGAACCAAGAGACCCAGTACTTC. Translating gives CASSYSPGNQETQYF.

The rearrangement joins TRBV2 to TRBJ1-2; 8 bases align to TRBD1. The CDR3 is made up of 13 amino acids. V was clipped by 5 bases and J by 8 bases; unmatched bases: 7. Germline-derived CDR1 and CDR2 are SNHLY and FYNNEI. CDR3 loop: CASSPQGAQGYTF. CDR3 sequence (DNA): TGTGCCAGCAGTCCCCAGGGGGCGCAAGGCTACACCTTC.

The chain is built from TRBV5-1 and TRBJ2-7; TRBD2 might be the D (5 bases). CDR1 is SGHRS, CDR2 YFSETQ, per germline. V shed 1 base and J shed 2 bases, with 7 bases lying between them. The CDR3 is 13 residues long. The chain's CDR3 is CASSLSGAYEQYF. The CDR3 DNA sequence: TGCGCCAGCAGCTTGAGCGGAGCCTACGAGCAGTACTTC.

The chain couples TRBV10-3 to TRBJ1-1; 9 positions agree with TRBD1. Looked up from germline, CDR1 is ENHRY and CDR2 is SYGVKD. V lost 7 bases, J lost 4 bases, and 7 bases stayed unmatched. The CDR3 totals 14 residues. The CDR3 is CAITSDRGSTEAFF. DNA of the CDR3: TGTGCCATCACCTCGGACAGGGGTAGCACTGAAGCTTTCTTT.

The chain uses TRBV7-9 and TRBJ2-7, with 8 bases matching TRBD1. V shed 6 bases, J shed 1 base, and the junction held 5 bases outside the gene matches. The V gene's germline CDR1 is SEHNR and CDR2 FQNEAQ (reference sequence). This CDR3 comprises 14 residues. CDR3 protein: CASSTWDRSYEQYF. CDR3 nucleotides: TGTGCCAGCAGTACCTGGGACAGGTCCTACGAGCAGTACTTC.

The CDR3 DNA follows: TGTGCCACCAGCAGAGATACTCAGCCCCAGCATTTT. Amino acids: CATSRDTQPQHF. The gene calls are TRBV15 and TRBJ1-5; D is unclear. V lost 0 bases and J 6 bases, leaving 3 bases between the germline ends. The CDR3 is 12 residues long. Per the germline V gene, CDR1 is LNHNV and CDR2 is YYDKDF (reference sequence).

The gene calls are TRBV5-6 and TRBJ1-2; TRBD1 might be the D (5 bases). This CDR3 region has 16 residues. CDR1 is SGHDT, CDR2 YYEEEE, per germline. With 5 bases removed from V and 1 base from J, the gap between germline ends came to 18 bases. CDR3 sequence (DNA): TGTGCCAGCAGACCCTGGGGGGTGGGCCTTAACTATGGCTACACCTTC. Its protein product is CASRPWGVGLNYGYTF. The whole variable domain, filled in from reference TRBV5-6 and TRBJ1-2, reads DAGVTQSPTHLIKTRGQQVTLRCSPKSGHDTVSWYQQALGQGPQFIFQYYEEEERQRGNFPDRFSGHQFPNYSSELNVNALLLGDSALYLCASRPWGVGLNYGYTFGSGTRLTVV.

Only a few counts were recorded for this clone. The chain carries TRBV29-1 and TRBJ2-7, with 7 bases matching TRBD1. The germline CDR1 and CDR2 sequences are SQVTM and ANQGSEA. With 8 bases clipped from V and 4 bases from J, the junction kept 5 bases outside the gene matches. The length of the CDR3 is 11 residues. CDR3 in DNA: TGCAGCACAAGACAGGGTTACGAGCAGTACTTC. Translated, it gives CSTRQGYEQYF.

This clone showed up just once. This chain links TRBV4-1 with TRBJ2-7, with D unclear. The germline V and J ends were trimmed by 6 bases and 3 bases, with 15 bases remaining between them. This CDR3 spans 14 amino acids. The germline V gene encodes CDR1 MGHRA and CDR2 YSYEKL. The CDR3 DNA reads as TGCGCCAGCAGTTTCAGAGACTTAAACTACGAGCAGTACTTC. It is translated as CASSFRDLNYEQYF.

This clone has more than one count but fewer than ten. The chain has TRBV6-1 and TRBJ1-2; 7 positions agree with TRBD1. The CDR3 has 14 residues. J lost 6 bases, V lost 2 bases, and 6 bases had no gene match. Germline V CDR1 and CDR2: MNHNS, SASEGT. The CDR3 reads CASSEPTGVDGYTF. Written as DNA, the CDR3 is TGTGCCAGCAGTGAACCCACAGGGGTCGATGGCTACACCTTC.

The V and J genes are TRBV11-2 and TRBJ1-2; tentative D call: TRBD1 (6 bases). The length of the CDR3 is 15 residues. Germline V gene data show CDR1 as SGHAT and CDR2 as FQNNGV. The V end lost 4 bases, the J end lost 2 bases, and 14 bases lay between the germline ends. Here the CDR3 reads CASSSIQGRNYGYTF. Written as DNA, the CDR3 is TGTGCCAGCAGCTCAATTCAGGGGAGGAACTATGGCTACACCTTC. Filled out from reference TRBV11-2 and TRBJ1-2, the complete variable domain reads EAGVAQSPRYKIIEKRQSVAFWCNPISGHATLYWYQQILGQGPKLLIQFQNNGVVDDSQLPKDRFSAERLKGVDSTLKIQPAKLEDSAVYLCASSSIQGRNYGYTFGSGTRLTVV.

The chain combines TRBV4-1 with TRBJ2-5; D uncertain. V lost 1 base, J lost 1 base, and 16 bases lay in between. The CDR3 consists of 17 residues. Looked up from germline, CDR1 is MGHRA and CDR2 is YSYEKL. In DNA form, the CDR3 reads TGCGCCAGCAGCCAAGGGTGGCTGGCGGAGCCCCAAGAGACCCAGTACTTC. It encodes CASSQGWLAEPQETQYF.

This clone was counted a single time. The rearrangement joins TRBV10-2 to TRBJ1-5; 8 nucleotides agree with TRBD1. The CDR3 runs to 14 residues. Germline V gene data show CDR1 as WSHSY and CDR2 as SAAADI. With V trimmed by 2 bases and J by 6 bases, 3 bases remained unmatched. CDR3 sequence (DNA): TGCGCCAGCAGTGAGGCAGGGGGCGGTCAGCCCCAGCATTTT. Its protein product is CASSEAGGGQPQHF.

This clone was detected only once. The rearrangement joins TRBV4-2 to TRBJ1-3; D is ambiguous. Germline values: CDR1 LGHNA, CDR2 YNFKEQ. The CDR3 covers 13 residues. The V and J ends lost 3 bases and 2 bases respectively, with 5 bases between them. CDR3 residues: CASSHLTGNTIYF. Here the CDR3 DNA reads TGTGCCAGCAGCCACCTGACTGGAAACACCATATATTTT.

This chain links TRBV9 with TRBJ1-1; D might be TRBD1 (5 bases). The CDR3 is 15 amino acids. V was cut by 0 bases and J by 3 bases, with 12 bases left in between. From germline, CDR1 is SGDLS and CDR2 YYNGEE. In DNA form, the CDR3 reads TGTGCCAGCAGCGTAGTCCCAGGGAGGGACACTGAAGCTTTCTTT. Translating gives CASSVVPGRDTEAFF.

Only a few counts were recorded for this clone. The J gene is TRBJ2-7, the V gene TRBV18; no definite D call. Germline V gene lookup returns CDR1 KGHSH and CDR2 LQKENI. This CDR3 spans 14 amino acids. Trimming shortened V by 5 bases and J by 2 bases, and 13 bases separated the two germline ends. The DNA for the CDR3 is TGTGCCAGCTCATACCTAAAGCTTACCTACGAGCAGTACTTC. Encoded protein: CASSYLKLTYEQYF.

V and J are TRBV10-3 and TRBJ1-6; 7 nucleotides match TRBD1. J lost 8 bases, V lost 5 bases, and 3 bases had no gene match. Germline CDR1 reads ENHRY; CDR2 reads SYGVKD. CDR3 length: 13 amino acids. The chain's CDR3 is CAISRGTDSPLHF. DNA for the CDR3: TGTGCCATCAGTAGGGGGACAGATTCACCCCTCCACTTT.

The J gene is TRBJ1-2, the V gene TRBV11-2; D unclear. Germline CDR1 and CDR2: SGHAT and FQNNGV. This CDR3 region has 14 residues. Trimming shortened V by 5 bases and J by 3 bases, and 13 bases separated the two germline ends. CDR3 in DNA: TGTGCCAGCAGCCCGCACCCCTTCCACTATGGCTACACCTTC. Translation gives CASSPHPFHYGYTF.

The chain joins TRBV5-5 to TRBJ1-1, with a possible D match to TRBD1 (5 bases). V was cut by 4 bases and J by 2 bases, with 15 bases left in between. The germline CDR1 and CDR2 sequences are SGHKS and YYEKEE (reference sequence). The CDR3 has 15 residues. The CDR3, as DNA: TGTGCCAGCAGCCCTGGTGTCGGGGCTAACACTGAAGCTTTCTTT. Its translation is CASSPGVGANTEAFF.